These 8 T cell receptor beta chains share one sample of origin, sequenced in a study of patients and donors after allogeneic stem cell transplantation. TCRdb itself ran the RT-PCR reads through MiXCR, one entry per CDR3 protein. The sample records hundreds of thousands of distinct CDR3 sequences, approximately 16% being singletons. Sequences were obtained from blood, either unsorted or a sorted T cell fraction (not recorded which). All receptors derive from a human donor who was either an allogeneic HSCT recipient or a stem cell or donor lymphocyte infusion donor (not recorded which). It is not recorded whose cells these are; they may come from a transplant donor.

This chain joins TRBV6-1 and TRBJ2-6; 8 bases are shared with TRBD2. This CDR3 is built from 17 residues. Germline V gene lookup returns CDR1 MNHNS and CDR2 SASEGT. The V and J ends lost 8 bases and 2 bases, in that order; junction bases with no gene match: 11. As DNA, the CDR3 is TGTGCCAGCGTAGGACTAGCTCCACCCGCTGGGGCCAACGTCCTGACTTTC. This translates into CASVGLAPPAGANVLTF.

V usage is TRBV4-2 and J usage is TRBJ1-4, with 12 positions matching TRBD1. J gave up 8 bases and V 0 bases, and 7 bases lay outside the gene matches. There are 17 residues in the CDR3. The germline V gene has CDR1 LGHNA and CDR2 YNFKEQ. CDR3 in amino acids: CASSQDGTGGIYEKLFF. The CDR3 coding sequence is TGTGCCAGCAGCCAAGATGGGACAGGGGGCATTTACGAAAAACTGTTTTTT.

Only a few counts were recorded for this clonotype. The chain combines TRBV29-1 with TRBJ1-1, with TRBD1 identical over 8 bases. Germline-derived CDR1 and CDR2 are SQVTM and ANQGSEA. The V segment lost 7 bases and the J segment 3 bases; nucleotides outside the gene matches: 13. The CDR3 consists of 15 residues. The CDR3 is CSGKPSRDRYTEAFF. The CDR3 DNA follows: TGCAGCGGTAAGCCGAGCAGGGACAGGTACACTGAAGCTTTCTTT.

The chain has TRBV5-5 and TRBJ2-2; no definite D call. Germline assignment: CDR1 SGHKS and CDR2 YYEKEE (reference sequence). The CDR3 length is 15 residues. V was shortened by 4 bases and J by 1 base, with 11 bases between the two germline ends. CDR3 sequence: CASSVSVLNTGELFF. Here the CDR3 DNA reads TGTGCCAGCAGCGTGTCAGTTTTGAACACCGGGGAGCTGTTTTTT.

V and J are TRBV7-9 and TRBJ2-7; D not resolved. Germline V lookup: CDR1 SEHNR, CDR2 FQNEAQ (reference sequence). Trimming removed 3 bases from V and 0 bases from J, with 15 bases in between. CDR3 size: 16 residues. CDR3 bases: TGTGCCAGCAGCTTCAGCCCGGTTGGTAGCTCCTACGAGCAGTACTTC. Translated, it gives CASSFSPVGSSYEQYF.

This clonotype was picked up a small number of times. This chain joins TRBV24-1 and TRBJ1-2, with 9 nucleotides matching TRBD1. The CDR3 has 15 amino acids. Germline V CDR1 and CDR2: KGHDR, SFDVKD. J gave up 0 bases and V 4 bases, and 2 bases lay outside the gene matches. CDR3 amino acids: CATSEQGAPNYGYTF. The CDR3 DNA follows: TGTGCCACCAGTGAACAGGGGGCACCTAACTATGGCTACACCTTC.

This clonotype occurred many times. The rearrangement links TRBV7-9 to TRBJ2-3; D perhaps matches TRBD1 (5 bases). The CDR3 is 15 amino acids. V lost 5 bases and J lost 1, with 13 bases in between. Germline V gene data show CDR1 as SEHNR and CDR2 as FQNEAQ (reference sequence). Written as DNA, the CDR3 is TGTGCCAGCAGCACCTACGGACACGGCACAGATACGCAGTATTTT. Translation: CASSTYGHGTDTQYF. Complete variable domain (other parts from reference TRBV7-9 and TRBJ2-3): DTGVSQNPRHKITKRGQNVTFRCDPISEHNRLYWYRQTLGQGPEFLTYFQNEAQLEKSRLLSDRFSAERPKGSFSTLEIQRTEQGDSAMYLCASSTYGHGTDTQYFGPGTRLTVL.

This chain links TRBV2 with TRBJ2-1; D call uncertain. CDR1 is SNHLY, CDR2 FYNNEI, per germline. V was pared by 3 bases and J by 0 bases, with 9 bases between. The CDR3 totals 15 residues. CDR3: CASSDRSSSYNEQFF. The DNA for the CDR3 is TGTGCCAGCAGTGACCGGTCTAGCTCCTACAATGAGCAGTTCTTC.